This T cell receptor beta chain was profiled in a study of T cells in Graves' hyperthyroidism and ophthalmopathy. Study-level points and caveats: Blood samples included most of the expanded thyroid clonotypes exceeding 0.001.

A NOSPECS grade of at least 4, a Clinical Activity Score of at least 3 and duration under 3 months were recorded in ophthalmopathy patients. Researchers took RNA transcripts and amplified the TCR beta CDR3 regions from them. The TCR CDR3 first-round RT-PCR relied on the HTBI primer set. Via MiXCR, TCRdb re-called the multiplex PCR reads, giving one row per CDR3 protein. Among some 550,000 distinct CDR3 sequences listed, roughly a sixth were seen once. The CDR3 consists of 18 residues. Looked up from germline, CDR1 is MDHEN and CDR2 is SYDVKM. After removal of 8 bases from V and 6 bases from J, the junction contained 21 bases not matched to a gene. Of note for this clonotype: Its antigen is unidentified.

V gene TRBV28 combines with J gene TRBJ2-1, with 8 bases identical to TRBD2. The source is a woman between 40 and 50 years old with Graves' ophthalmopathy. Specimen: blood. The chain's CDR3 is CASVVGGAGGLVGNEQFF. The DNA for the CDR3 is TGTGCCAGCGTAGTCGGGGGTGCGGGAGGTCTAGTGGGCAATGAGCAGTTCTTC.